The TCR beta chain described here comes from a study of blood T cell repertoires in COVID-19. In the study overall: The United States, Italy and Spain were the sources of the acute and convalescent COVID-19 samples. The analysed material was cDNA or gDNA that came from T cells, B-cell-depleted T cells, or PBMCs.

The germline V gene has CDR1 LGHNA and CDR2 YSLEER. Trimming stripped 0 bases from V and 2 bases from J, with 8 bases between. CDR3 length equals 14 residues. Original methodology: Amplifying reference gene primers gave estimates of nucleated cell counts. Sequenced by immunoSEQ multiplex PCR; TCRdb stores in-frame clones only, minus some. Clonal size and the V and J genes are those of that table, whereas D and trimming came from the DNA. The sample includes some 700,000 clones, 85% to 90% of them seen just once. The V call is TRBV4-3, the J call TRBJ2-7, with a possible D match to TRBD1 (6 bases). This clonotype originated in a woman between 18 and 30 years old with acute or convalescent COVID-19. The sample comprised peripheral blood. The CDR3 loop reads CASSQDKGAYEQYF. The CDR3 nucleotides are TGCGCCAGCAGCCAAGATAAGGGGGCCTACGAGCAGTACTTC.